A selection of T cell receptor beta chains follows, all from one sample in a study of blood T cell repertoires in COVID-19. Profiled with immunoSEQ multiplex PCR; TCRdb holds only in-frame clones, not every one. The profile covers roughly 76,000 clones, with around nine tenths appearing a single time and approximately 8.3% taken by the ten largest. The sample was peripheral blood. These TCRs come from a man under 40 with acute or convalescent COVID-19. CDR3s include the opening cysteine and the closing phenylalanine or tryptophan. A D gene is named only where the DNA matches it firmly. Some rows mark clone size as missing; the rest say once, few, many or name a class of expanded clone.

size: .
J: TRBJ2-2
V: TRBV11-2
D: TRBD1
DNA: TGTGCCAGCAGCCCCCGACAGGGACGAACCGGGGAGCTGTTTTTT
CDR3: CASSPRQGRTGELFF

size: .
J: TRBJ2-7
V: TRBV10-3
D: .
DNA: TGTGCCATCAGTGAGGATAAGCGGGTCGGGGACGAGCAGTACTTC
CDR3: CAISEDKRVGDEQYF

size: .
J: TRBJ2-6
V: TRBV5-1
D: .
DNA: TGCGCCAGTGACGGGGGAGGCTCTGGGGCCAACGTCCTGACTTTC
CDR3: CASDGGGSGANVLTF

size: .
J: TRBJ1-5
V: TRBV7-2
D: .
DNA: TGTGCCAGCAGCTTAAAGCTCAATCAGCCCCAGCATTTT
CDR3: CASSLKLNQPQHF

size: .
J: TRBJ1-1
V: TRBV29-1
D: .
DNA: TGCAGCGTTGTTTCACAGCCTTTATCGAACACTGAAGCTTTCTTT
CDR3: CSVVSQPLSNTEAFF

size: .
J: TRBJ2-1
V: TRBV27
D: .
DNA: TGTGCCAGCAGTTTATGGCAGGGCAATGAGCAGTTCTTC
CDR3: CASSLWQGNEQFF

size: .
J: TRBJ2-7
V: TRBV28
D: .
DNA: TGTGCCAGCAGTTTAGGTGCTATTAACCGCTACGAGCAGTACTTC
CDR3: CASSLGAINRYEQYF

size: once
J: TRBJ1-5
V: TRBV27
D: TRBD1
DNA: TGTGCCAGCAAACCCACAGGGGATAGCAATCAGCCCCAGCATTTT
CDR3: CASKPTGDSNQPQHF

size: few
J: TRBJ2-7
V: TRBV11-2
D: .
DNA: TGTGCCAGCAGCCAACCCCGTCGGGGGTCCCACGAGCAGTACTTC
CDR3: CASSQPRRGSHEQYF

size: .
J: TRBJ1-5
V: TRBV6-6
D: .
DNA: TGTGCCAGCAGTCTCGCCGGGAGAGATCAGCCCCAGCATTTT
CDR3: CASSLAGRDQPQHF

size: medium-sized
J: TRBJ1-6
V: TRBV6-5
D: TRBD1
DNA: TGTGCCAGCAGTCCTTTGGACAGGGGGAGCTCACCCCTCCACTTT
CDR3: CASSPLDRGSSPLHF

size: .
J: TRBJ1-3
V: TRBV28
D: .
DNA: TGTGCCAGCACTAATCAGGGATTCTCTGGAAACACCATATATTTT
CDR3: CASTNQGFSGNTIYF

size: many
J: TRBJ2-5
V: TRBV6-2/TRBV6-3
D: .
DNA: TGTGCCAGCAGCGCAGGGGAGCAAGAGACCCAGTACTTC
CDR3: CASSAGEQETQYF

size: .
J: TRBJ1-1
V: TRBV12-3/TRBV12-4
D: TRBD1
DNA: TGTGCCAGCAGGACAGGGGGCTATACTGAAGCTTTCTTT
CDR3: CASRTGGYTEAFF

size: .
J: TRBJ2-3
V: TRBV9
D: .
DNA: TGTGCCAGCAGCGTAGGGGCAATCACAGATACGCAGTATTTT
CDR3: CASSVGAITDTQYF

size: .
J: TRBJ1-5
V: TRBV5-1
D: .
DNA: TGCGCCAGCAGCTTGGCTGCGAATCAGCCCCAGCATTTT
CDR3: CASSLAANQPQHF

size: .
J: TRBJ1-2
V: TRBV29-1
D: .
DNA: TGCAGCGTTCCCGGCGGCTATGGCTACACCTTC
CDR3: CSVPGGYGYTF

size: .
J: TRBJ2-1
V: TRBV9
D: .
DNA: TGTGCCAGCAGCTCTAGGACTGGATGGTACAATGAGCAGTTCTTC
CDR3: CASSSRTGWYNEQFF